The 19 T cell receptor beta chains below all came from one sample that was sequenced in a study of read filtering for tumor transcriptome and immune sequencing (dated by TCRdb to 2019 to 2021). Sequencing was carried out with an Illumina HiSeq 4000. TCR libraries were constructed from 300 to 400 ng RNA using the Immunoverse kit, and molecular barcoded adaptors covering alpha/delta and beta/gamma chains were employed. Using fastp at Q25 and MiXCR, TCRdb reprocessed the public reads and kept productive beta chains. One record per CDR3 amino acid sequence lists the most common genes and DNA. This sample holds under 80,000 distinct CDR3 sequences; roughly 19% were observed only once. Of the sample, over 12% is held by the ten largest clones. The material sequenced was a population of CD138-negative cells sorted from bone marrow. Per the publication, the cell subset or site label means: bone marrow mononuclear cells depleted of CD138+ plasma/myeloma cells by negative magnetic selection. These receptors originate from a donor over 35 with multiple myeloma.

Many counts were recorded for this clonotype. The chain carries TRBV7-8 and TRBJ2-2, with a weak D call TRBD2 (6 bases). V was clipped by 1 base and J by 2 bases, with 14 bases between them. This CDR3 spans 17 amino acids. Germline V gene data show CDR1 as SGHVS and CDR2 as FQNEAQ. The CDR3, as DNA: TGTGCCAGCAGCTTAGGGACCCGGCGGGGAAACACCGGGGAGCTGTTTTTT. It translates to CASSLGTRRGNTGELFF.

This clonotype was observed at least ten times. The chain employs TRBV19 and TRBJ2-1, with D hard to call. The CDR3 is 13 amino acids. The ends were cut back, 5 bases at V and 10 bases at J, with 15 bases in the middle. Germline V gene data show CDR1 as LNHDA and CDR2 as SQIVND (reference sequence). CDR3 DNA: TGTGCCAGTAGTTTCTCGCCCCCATACGAGCAGTTCTTC. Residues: CASSFSPPYEQFF.

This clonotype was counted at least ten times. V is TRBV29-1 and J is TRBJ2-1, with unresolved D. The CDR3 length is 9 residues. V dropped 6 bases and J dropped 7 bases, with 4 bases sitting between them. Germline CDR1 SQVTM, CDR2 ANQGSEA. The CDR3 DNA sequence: TGCAGCGTGACTAATGAGCAGTTCTTC. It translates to CSVTNEQFF.

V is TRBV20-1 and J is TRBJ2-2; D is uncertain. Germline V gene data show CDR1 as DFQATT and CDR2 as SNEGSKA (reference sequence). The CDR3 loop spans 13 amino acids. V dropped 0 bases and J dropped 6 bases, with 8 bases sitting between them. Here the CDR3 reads CSARDYGSGELFF. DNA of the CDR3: TGCAGTGCTAGAGATTACGGATCCGGGGAGCTGTTTTTT.

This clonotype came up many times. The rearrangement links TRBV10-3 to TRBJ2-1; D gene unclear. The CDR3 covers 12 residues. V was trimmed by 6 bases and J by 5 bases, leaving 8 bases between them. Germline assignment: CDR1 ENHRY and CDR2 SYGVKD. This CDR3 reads CAISDANNEQFF. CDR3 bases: TGTGCCATCAGCGATGCGAACAATGAGCAGTTCTTC.

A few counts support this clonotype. This CDR3 is CASSLMAGGTDTQYF. CDR3 coding DNA: TGTGCCAGCAGCTTGATGGCAGGGGGCACAGATACGCAGTATTTT. The V and J genes are TRBV7-3 and TRBJ2-3; maybe TRBD1 (6 bases). Trimming cost V 3 bases and J 1 base, with 11 bases left between them. The CDR3 contains 15 residues. Germline V gene lookup returns CDR1 SGHTA and CDR2 FQGTGA.

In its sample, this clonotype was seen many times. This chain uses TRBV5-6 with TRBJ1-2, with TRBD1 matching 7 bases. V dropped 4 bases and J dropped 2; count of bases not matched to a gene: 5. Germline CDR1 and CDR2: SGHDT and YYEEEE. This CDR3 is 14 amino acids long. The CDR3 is CASSPSGGNYGYTF. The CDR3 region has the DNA TGTGCCAGCAGCCCCTCAGGGGGAAACTATGGCTACACCTTC.

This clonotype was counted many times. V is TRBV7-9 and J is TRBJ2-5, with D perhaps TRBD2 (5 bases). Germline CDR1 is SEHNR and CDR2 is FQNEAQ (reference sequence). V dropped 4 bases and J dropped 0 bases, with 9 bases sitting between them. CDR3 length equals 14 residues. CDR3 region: CASSSPLDQETQYF. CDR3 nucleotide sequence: TGTGCCAGCAGCTCCCCACTAGACCAAGAGACCCAGTACTTC.

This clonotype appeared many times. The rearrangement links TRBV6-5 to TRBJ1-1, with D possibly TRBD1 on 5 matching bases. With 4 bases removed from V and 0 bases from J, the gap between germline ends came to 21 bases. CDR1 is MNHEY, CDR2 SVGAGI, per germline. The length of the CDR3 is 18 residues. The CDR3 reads CASSSHGERRGMNTEAFF. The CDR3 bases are TGTGCCAGCAGTTCCCACGGAGAGCGCCGGGGGATGAACACTGAAGCTTTCTTT.

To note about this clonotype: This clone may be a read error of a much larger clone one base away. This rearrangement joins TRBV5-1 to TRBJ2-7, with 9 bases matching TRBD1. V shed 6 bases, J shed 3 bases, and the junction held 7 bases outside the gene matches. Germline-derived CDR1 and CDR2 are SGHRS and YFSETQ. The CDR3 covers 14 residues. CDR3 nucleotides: TGCGCCAGCACCTCCCCGGGACAGGGCTACGAGCAGTACTTC. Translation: CASTSPGQGYEQYF.

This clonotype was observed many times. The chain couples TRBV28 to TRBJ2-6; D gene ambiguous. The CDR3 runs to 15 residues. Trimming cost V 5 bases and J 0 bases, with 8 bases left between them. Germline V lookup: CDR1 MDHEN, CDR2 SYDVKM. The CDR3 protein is CASSGRFSGANVLTF. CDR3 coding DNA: TGTGCCAGCAGTGGTCGCTTCTCTGGGGCCAACGTCCTGACTTTC.

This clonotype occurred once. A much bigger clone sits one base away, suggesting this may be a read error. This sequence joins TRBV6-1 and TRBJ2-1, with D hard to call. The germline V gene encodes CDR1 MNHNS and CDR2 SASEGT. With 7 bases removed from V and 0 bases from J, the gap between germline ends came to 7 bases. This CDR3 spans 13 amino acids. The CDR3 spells CASKGVSYNEQFF. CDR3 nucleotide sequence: TGTGCCAGCAAAGGCGTCTCCTACAATGAGCAGTTCTTC.

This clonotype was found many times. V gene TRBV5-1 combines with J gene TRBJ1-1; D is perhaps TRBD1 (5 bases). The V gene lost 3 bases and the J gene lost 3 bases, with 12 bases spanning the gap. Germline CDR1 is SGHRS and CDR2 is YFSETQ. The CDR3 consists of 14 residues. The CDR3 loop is CASSYELGDTEAFF. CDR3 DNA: TGCGCCAGCAGCTACGAATTAGGGGACACTGAAGCTTTCTTT.

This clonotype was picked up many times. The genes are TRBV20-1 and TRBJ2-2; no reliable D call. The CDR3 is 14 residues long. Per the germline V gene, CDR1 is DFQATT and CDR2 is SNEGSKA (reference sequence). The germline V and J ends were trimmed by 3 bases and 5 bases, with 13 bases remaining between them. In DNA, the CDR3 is TGCAGTGCTAGGAAGTTGGTGGATACCGGGGAGCTGTTTTTT. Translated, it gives CSARKLVDTGELFF.

The CDR3 is CSARRGRGADGELFF. CDR3 DNA: TGCAGTGCCAGGAGGGGGAGGGGGGCTGACGGGGAGCTGTTTTTT. This rearrangement joins TRBV20-1 to TRBJ2-2, with D perhaps matching TRBD2 (7 bases). The CDR3 has 15 amino acids. Trimming took 6 bases from V and 7 from J, leaving 21 bases between them. Germline CDR1 DFQATT, CDR2 SNEGSKA (reference sequence).

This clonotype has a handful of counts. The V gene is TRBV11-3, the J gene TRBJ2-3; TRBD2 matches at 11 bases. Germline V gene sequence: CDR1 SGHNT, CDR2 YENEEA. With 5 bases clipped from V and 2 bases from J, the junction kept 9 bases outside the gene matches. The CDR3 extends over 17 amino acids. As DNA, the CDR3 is TGTGCCAGCAGCCCACCCGGGACTAGCGGTAACACAGATACGCAGTATTTT. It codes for CASSPPGTSGNTDTQYF.

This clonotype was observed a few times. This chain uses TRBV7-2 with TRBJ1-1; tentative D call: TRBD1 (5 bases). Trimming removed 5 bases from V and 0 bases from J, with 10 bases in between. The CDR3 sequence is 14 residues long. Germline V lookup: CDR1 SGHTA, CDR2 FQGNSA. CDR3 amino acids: CASSPDTLNTEAFF. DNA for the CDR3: TGTGCCAGCAGCCCGGACACCTTGAACACTGAAGCTTTCTTT.

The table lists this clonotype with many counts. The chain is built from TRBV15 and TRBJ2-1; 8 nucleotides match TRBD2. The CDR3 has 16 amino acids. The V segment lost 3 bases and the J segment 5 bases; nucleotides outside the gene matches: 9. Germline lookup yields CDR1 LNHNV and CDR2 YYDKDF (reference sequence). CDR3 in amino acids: CATSSRAGALDNEQFF. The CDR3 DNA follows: TGTGCCACCAGCAGTAGAGCGGGAGCTCTCGACAATGAGCAGTTCTTC. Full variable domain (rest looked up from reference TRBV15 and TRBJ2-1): DAMVIQNPRYQVTQFGKPVTLSCSQTLNHNVMYWYQQKSSQAPKLLFHYYDKDFNNEADTPDNFQSRRPNTSFCFLDIRSPGLGDTAMYLCATSSRAGALDNEQFFGPGTRLTVL.

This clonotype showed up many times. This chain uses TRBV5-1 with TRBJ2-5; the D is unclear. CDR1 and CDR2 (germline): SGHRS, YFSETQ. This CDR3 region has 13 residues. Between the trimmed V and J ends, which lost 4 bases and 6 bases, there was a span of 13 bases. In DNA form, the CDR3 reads TGCGCCAGCAGCCTGGGCGGCGCCAAGACCCAGTACTTC. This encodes CASSLGGAKTQYF.